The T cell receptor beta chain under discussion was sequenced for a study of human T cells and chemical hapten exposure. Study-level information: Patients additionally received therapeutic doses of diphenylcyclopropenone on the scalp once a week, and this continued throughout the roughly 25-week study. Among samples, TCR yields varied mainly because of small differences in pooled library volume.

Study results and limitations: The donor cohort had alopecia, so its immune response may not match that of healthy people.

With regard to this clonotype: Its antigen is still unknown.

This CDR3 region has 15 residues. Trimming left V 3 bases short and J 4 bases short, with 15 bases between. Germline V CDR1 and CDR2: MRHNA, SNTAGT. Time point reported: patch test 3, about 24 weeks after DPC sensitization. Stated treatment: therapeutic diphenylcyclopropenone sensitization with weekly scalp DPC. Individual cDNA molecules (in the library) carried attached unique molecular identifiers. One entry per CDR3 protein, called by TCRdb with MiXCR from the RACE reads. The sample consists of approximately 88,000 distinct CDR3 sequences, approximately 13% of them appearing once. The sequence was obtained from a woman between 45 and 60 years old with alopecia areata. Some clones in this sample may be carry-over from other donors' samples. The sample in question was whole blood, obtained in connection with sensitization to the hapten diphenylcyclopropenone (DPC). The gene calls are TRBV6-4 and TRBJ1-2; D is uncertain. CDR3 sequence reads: CASSEDGVSGYGYTF. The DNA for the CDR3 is TGTGCCAGCAGTGAAGACGGAGTTTCTGGCTATGGCTACACCTTC.